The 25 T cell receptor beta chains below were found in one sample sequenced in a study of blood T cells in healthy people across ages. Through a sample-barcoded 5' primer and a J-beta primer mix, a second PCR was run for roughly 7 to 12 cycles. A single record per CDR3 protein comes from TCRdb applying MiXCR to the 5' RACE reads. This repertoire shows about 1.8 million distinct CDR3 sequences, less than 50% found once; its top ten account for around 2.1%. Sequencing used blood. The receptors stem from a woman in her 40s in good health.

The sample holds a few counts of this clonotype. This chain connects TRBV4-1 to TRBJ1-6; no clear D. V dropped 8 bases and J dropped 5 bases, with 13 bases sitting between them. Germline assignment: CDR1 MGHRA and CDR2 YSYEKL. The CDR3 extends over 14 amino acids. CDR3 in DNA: TGCGCCAGCCACAACGGACTGGATAATTCACCCCTCCACTTT. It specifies CASHNGLDNSPLHF.

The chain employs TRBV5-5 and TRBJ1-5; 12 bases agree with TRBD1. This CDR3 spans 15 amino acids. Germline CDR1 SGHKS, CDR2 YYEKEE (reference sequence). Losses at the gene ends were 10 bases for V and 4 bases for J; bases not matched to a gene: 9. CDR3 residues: CACAAGQGANQPQHF. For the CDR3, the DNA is TGTGCCTGCGCCGCGGGACAGGGGGCGAATCAGCCCCAGCATTTT.

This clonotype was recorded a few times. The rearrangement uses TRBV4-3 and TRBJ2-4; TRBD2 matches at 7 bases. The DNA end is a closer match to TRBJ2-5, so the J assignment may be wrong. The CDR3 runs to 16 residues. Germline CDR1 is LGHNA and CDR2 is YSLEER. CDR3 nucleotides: TGCGCCAGCAGCCAAGATTGGAGCGGGGTTGGAGAGACCCAGTACTTC. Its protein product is CASSQDWSGVGETQYF.

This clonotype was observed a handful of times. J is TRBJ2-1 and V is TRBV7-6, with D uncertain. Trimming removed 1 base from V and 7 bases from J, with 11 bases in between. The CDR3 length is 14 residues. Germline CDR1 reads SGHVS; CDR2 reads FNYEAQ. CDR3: CASSLGLERNEQFF. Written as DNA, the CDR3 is TGTGCCAGCAGCTTAGGGCTAGAACGTAATGAGCAGTTCTTC.

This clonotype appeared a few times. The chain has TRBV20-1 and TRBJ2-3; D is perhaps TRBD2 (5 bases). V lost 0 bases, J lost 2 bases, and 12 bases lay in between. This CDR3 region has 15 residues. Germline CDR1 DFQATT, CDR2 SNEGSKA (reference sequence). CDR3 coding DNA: TGCAGTGCTAGAGATTCCAGCGGCAACACAGATACGCAGTATTTT. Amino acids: CSARDSSGNTDTQYF.

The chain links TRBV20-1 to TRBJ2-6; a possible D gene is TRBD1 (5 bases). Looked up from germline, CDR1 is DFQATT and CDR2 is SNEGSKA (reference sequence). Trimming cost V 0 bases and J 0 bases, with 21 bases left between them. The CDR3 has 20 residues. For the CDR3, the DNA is TGCAGTGCTAGAGATCGGTCGGGTGGGGCCTTTATCTCTGGGGCCAACGTCCTGACTTTC. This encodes CSARDRSGGAFISGANVLTF.

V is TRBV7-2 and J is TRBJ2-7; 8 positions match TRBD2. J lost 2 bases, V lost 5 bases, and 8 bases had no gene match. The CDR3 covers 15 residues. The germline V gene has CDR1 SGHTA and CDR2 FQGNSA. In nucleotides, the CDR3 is TGTGCCAGCAGCCTAACCGGGACTAGGGCCTACGAGCAGTACTTC. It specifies CASSLTGTRAYEQYF.

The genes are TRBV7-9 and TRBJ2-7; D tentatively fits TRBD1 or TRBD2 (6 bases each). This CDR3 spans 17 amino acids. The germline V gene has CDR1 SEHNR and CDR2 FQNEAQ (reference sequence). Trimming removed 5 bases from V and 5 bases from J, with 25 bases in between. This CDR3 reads CASSPTGGRPIVNEQYF. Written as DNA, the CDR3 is TGTGCCAGCAGCCCCACTGGGGGGCGGCCCATCGTCAACGAGCAGTACTTC.

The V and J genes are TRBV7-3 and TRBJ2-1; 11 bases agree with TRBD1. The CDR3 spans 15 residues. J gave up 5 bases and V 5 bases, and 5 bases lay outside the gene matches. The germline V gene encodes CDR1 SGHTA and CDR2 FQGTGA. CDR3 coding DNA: TGTGCCAGCAGCGTCGGACAGGGGGCCCACAATGAGCAGTTCTTC. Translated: CASSVGQGAHNEQFF.

Written as DNA, the CDR3 is TGTGCCAGCACTTTCTCCTACGAGCAGTACTTC. Protein sequence: CASTFSYEQYF. This chain connects TRBV27 to TRBJ2-7; no clear D. The CDR3 spans 11 residues. CDR1 is MNHEY, CDR2 SMNVEV, per germline (reference sequence). Trimming took off 7 bases at V and 0 bases at J, with 4 bases between the two ends.

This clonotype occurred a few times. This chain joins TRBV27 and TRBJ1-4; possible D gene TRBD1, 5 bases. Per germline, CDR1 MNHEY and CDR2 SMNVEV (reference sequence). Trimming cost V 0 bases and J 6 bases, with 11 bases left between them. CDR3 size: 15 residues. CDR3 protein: CASSLSGDGDEKLFF. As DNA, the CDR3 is TGTGCCAGCAGTTTATCAGGGGACGGGGATGAAAAACTGTTTTTT.

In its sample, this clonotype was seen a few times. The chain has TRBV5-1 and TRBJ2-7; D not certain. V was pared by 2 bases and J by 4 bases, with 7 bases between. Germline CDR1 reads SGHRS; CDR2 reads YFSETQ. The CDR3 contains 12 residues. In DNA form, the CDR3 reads TGCGCCAGCAGCTTCCACCCTTACGAGCAGTACTTC. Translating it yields CASSFHPYEQYF. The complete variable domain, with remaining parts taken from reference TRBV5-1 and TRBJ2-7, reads KAGVTQTPRYLIKTRGQQVTLSCSPISGHRSVSWYQQTPGQGLQFLFEYFSETQRNKGNFPGRFSGRQFSNSRSEMNVSTLELGDSALYLCASSFHPYEQYFGPGTRLTVT.

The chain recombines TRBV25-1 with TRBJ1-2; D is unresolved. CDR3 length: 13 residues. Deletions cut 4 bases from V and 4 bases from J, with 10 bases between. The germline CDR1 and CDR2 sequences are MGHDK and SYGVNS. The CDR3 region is CASSAVTSYGYTF. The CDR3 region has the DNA TGTGCCAGCAGTGCCGTGACATCCTATGGCTACACCTTC.

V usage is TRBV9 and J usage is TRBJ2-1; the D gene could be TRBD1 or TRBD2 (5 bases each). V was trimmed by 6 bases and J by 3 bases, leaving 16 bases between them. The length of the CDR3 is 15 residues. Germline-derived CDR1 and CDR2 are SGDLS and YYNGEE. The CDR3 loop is CASTGPGRDYNEQFF. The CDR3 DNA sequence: TGTGCCAGCACCGGACCGGGACGGGACTACAATGAGCAGTTCTTC.

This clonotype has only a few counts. The CDR3 sequence: CASSALGVVTQYF. The CDR3 DNA is TGTGCCAGCAGTGCCTTGGGGGTAGTGACGCAGTATTTT. V gene TRBV12-3 or TRBV12-4 combines with J gene TRBJ2-3, with D tentatively TRBD1 or TRBD2 (5 bases each). The length of the CDR3 is 13 residues. The V end lost 5 bases, the J end lost 9 bases, and 15 bases lay between the germline ends.

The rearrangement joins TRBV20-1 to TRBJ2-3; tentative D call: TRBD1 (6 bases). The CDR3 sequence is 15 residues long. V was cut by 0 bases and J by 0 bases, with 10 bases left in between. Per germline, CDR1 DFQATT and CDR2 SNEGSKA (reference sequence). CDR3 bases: TGCAGTGCTAGAGATTTGAGGGGGAGCACAGATACGCAGTATTTT. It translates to CSARDLRGSTDTQYF.

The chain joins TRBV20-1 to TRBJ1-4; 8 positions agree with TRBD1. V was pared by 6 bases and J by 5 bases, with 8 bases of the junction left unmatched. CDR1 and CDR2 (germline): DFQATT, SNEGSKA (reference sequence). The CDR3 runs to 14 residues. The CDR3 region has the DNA TGCAGTGCAGACACCGGGACAGGAAATGAAAAACTGTTTTTT. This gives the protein CSADTGTGNEKLFF.

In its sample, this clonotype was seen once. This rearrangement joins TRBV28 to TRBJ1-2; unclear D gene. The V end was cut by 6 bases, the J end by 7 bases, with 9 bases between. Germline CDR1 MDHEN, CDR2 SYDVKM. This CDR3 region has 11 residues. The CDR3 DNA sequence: TGTGCCAGCAGGTTTCTAGCTGGCTACACCTTC. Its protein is CASRFLAGYTF.

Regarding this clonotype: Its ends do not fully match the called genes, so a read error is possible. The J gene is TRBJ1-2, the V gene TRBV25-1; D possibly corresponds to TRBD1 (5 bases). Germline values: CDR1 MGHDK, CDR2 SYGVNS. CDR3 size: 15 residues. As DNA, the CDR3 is TGTGCTAGCAGTACTACCGCGGGACGGAGCTATGGCTACACCTTC. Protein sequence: CASSTTAGRSYGYTF.

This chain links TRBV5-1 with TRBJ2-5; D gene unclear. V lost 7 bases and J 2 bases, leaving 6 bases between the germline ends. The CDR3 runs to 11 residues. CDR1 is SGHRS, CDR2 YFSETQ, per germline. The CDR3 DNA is TGCGCCAGCGGAAATCAAGAGACCCAGTACTTC. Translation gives CASGNQETQYF.

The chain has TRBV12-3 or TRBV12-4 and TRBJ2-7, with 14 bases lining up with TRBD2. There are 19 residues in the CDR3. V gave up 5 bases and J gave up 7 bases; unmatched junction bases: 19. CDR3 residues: CASSQGLAGVSPSYNEQYF. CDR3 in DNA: TGTGCCAGCAGTCAGGGACTAGCGGGGGTGTCCCCCTCCTACAATGAGCAGTACTTC.

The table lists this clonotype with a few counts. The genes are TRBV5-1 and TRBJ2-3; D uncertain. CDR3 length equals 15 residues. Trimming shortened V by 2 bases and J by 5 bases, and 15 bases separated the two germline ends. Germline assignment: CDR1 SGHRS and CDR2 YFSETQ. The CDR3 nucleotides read TGCGCCAGCAGCTTTAGAACTCCGACGGGAGATACGCAGTATTTT. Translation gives CASSFRTPTGDTQYF.

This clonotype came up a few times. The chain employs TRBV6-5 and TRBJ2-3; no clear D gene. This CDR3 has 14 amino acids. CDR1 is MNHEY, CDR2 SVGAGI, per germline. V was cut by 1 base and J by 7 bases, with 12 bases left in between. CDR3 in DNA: TGTGCCAGCAGTTACTTCTCCGGACCCTATACGCAGTATTTT. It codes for CASSYFSGPYTQYF.

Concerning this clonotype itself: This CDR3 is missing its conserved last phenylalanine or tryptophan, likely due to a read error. CDR3: CAISGQGAGDTQYY. The DNA for the CDR3 is TGTGCCATCAGTGGACAGGGGGCAGGAGATACGCAGTATTAT. The chain is built from TRBV10-3 and TRBJ2-3; 10 nucleotides line up with TRBD1. Trimming took 4 bases from V and 5 from J; bases not matched to a gene: 3. Germline V gives CDR1 ENHRY, CDR2 SYGVKD. The CDR3 length is 14 residues.

The DNA of the CDR3 is TGTGCCAGCAGCTTAGAGGCAGGTCGGAACTATGGCTACACCTTC. It is translated as CASSLEAGRNYGYTF. V gene TRBV7-2 combines with J gene TRBJ1-2, with unresolved D. The germline gives CDR1 SGHTA, CDR2 FQGNSA. This CDR3 comprises 15 residues. V was trimmed by 1 base and J by 2 bases, leaving 11 bases between them.